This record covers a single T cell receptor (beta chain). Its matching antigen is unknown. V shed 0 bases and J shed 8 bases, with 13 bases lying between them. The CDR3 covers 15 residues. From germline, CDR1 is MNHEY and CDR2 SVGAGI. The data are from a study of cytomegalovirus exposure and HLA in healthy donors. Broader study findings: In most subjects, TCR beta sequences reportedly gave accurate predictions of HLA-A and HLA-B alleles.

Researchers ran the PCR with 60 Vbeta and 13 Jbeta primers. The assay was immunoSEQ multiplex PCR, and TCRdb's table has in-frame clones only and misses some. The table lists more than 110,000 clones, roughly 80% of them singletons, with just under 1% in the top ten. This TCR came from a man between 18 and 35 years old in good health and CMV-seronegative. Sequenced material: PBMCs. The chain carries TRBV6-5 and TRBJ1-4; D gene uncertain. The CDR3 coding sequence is TGTGCCAGCAGTTACTCGACTCACTTTAGAGAAAAACTGTTTTTT. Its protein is CASSYSTHFREKLFF.